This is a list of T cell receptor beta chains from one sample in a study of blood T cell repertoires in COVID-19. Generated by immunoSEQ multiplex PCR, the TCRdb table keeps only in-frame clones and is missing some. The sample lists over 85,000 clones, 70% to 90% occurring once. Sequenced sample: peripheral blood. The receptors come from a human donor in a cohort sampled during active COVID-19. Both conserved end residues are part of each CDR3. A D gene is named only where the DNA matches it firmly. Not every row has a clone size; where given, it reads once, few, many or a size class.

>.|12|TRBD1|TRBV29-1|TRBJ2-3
CSADRGVDTQYF
TGCAGCGCTGACAGGGGTGTTGATACGCAGTATTTT
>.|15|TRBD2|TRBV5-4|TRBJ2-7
CASSLLGTSSYEQYF
TGTGCCAGCAGCCTCCTTGGGACTAGCTCCTACGAGCAGTACTTC
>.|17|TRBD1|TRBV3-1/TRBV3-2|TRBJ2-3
CASSQEERGPSTDTQYF
TGTGCCAGCAGCCAGGAAGAAAGGGGGCCAAGCACAGATACGCAGTATTTT
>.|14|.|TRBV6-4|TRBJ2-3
CASSDGGSTDTQYF
TGTGCCAGCAGTGACGGCGGGAGCACAGATACGCAGTATTTT
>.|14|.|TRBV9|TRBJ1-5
CASSADMGDQPQHF
TGTGCCAGCAGCGCTGACATGGGCGATCAGCCCCAGCATTTT
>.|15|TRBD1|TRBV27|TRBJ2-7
CASSSPGQRTYEQYF
TGTGCCAGCAGTTCACCGGGACAGCGAACCTACGAGCAGTACTTC
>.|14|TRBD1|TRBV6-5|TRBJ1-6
CASSWDSPNSPLHF
TGTGCCAGCAGTTGGGACAGCCCTAATTCACCCCTCCACTTT
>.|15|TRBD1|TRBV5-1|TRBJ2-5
CASSTATGGTETQYF
TGCGCCAGCAGCACGGCAACAGGGGGTACAGAGACCCAGTACTTC
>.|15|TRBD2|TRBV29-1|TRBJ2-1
CSGQKGAGGNNEQFF
TGCAGCGGCCAGAAAGGAGCGGGGGGTAACAATGAGCAGTTCTTC
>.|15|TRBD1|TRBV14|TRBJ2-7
CASSQGQGVSYEQYF
TGTGCCAGCAGCCAGGGACAGGGGGTCTCCTACGAGCAGTACTTC
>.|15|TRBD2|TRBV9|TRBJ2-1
CASSVGSGRDNEQFF
TGTGCCAGCAGCGTAGGTAGCGGGAGGGACAATGAGCAGTTCTTC
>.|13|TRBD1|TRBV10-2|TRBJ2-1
CASRRQGGNEQFF
TGCGCCAGCAGAAGACAGGGGGGCAATGAGCAGTTCTTC
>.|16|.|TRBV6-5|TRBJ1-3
CASSYSGADLGNTIYF
TGTGCCAGCAGTTACTCGGGGGCTGACCTGGGAAACACCATATATTTT
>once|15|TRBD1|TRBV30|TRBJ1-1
CAWAPGTGGWTEAFF
TGTGCCTGGGCCCCTGGGACAGGGGGCTGGACTGAAGCTTTCTTT
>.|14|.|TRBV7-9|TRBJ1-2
CASSSTGGNYGYTF
TGTGCCAGCAGCAGCACCGGGGGTAACTATGGCTACACCTTC
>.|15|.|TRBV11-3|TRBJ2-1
CASSLSLGPSDEQFF
TGTGCCAGCAGCCTAAGCTTGGGGCCCTCAGATGAGCAGTTCTTC
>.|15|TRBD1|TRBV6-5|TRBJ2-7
CASSYAGTGTYEQYF
TGTGCCAGCAGTTACGCGGGGACAGGCACCTACGAGCAGTACTTC
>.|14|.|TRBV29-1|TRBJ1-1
CSVSGGRMNTEAFF
TGCAGCGTTTCGGGGGGACGGATGAACACTGAAGCTTTCTTT
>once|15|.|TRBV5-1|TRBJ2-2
CASSLQSPNTGELFF
TGCGCCAGCAGCTTACAGTCCCCGAACACCGGGGAGCTGTTTTTT
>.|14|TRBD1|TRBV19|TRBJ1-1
CASSSGQLNTEAFF
TGTGCCAGTAGTTCGGGACAGCTGAACACTGAAGCTTTCTTT
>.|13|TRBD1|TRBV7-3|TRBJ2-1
CASSRDRNNEQFF
TGTGCCAGCAGTCGGGACAGAAACAATGAGCAGTTCTTC
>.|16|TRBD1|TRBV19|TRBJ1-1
CASRGDRGKVDTEAFF
TGTGCCAGCAGGGGGGACAGGGGTAAAGTGGACACTGAAGCTTTCTTT
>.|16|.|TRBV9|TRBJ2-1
CASSVEGISSYNEQFF
TGTGCCAGCAGCGTAGAGGGGATCAGCTCCTACAATGAGCAGTTCTTC
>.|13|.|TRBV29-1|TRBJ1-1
CSLRARFNTEAFF
TGCAGCCTCAGGGCCAGGTTTAACACTGAAGCTTTCTTT
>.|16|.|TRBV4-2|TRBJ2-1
CASSTVGGISYNEQFF
TGTGCCAGCAGCACAGTGGGCGGGATTTCCTACAATGAGCAGTTCTTC
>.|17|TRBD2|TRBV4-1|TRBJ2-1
CASSQWTSGGPHNEQFF
TGCGCCAGCAGCCAATGGACTAGCGGGGGGCCCCACAATGAGCAGTTCTTC
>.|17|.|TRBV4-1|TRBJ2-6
CASSQDFRTSGANVLTF
TGCGCCAGCAGCCAAGATTTTAGGACATCCGGGGCCAACGTCCTGACTTTC
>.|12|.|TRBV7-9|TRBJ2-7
CASSASLYEQYF
TGTGCCAGCAGCGCCAGTTTATACGAGCAGTACTTC
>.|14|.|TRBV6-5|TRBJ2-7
CATERFGGSHEQYF
TGTGCCACGGAACGGTTTGGGGGGTCGCACGAGCAGTACTTC
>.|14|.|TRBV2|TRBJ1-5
CASSPAGRDQPQHF
TGTGCCAGCAGCCCCGCGGGGAGGGATCAGCCCCAGCATTTT
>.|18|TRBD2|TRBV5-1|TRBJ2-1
CASSLLPSGIIIHNEQFF
TGCGCCAGCAGCTTGCTGCCTAGCGGGATCATCATCCACAATGAGCAGTTCTTC
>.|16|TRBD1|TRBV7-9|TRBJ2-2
CASSASGGKRAGELFF
TGTGCCAGCAGCGCTTCAGGGGGCAAGAGGGCCGGGGAGCTGTTTTTT
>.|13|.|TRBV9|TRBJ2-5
CASSLAVQETQYF
TGTGCCAGCAGCTTAGCGGTACAAGAGACCCAGTACTTC
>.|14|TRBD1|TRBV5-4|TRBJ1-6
CASSAGQENSPLHF
TGTGCCAGCAGCGCCGGACAGGAGAATTCACCCCTCCACTTT
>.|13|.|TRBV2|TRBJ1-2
CASSAQGLYGYTF
TGTGCCAGCAGCGCTCAGGGACTCTATGGCTACACCTTC
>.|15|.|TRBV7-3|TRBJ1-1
CASSLGNRMNTEAFF
TGTGCCAGCAGTCTAGGGAACAGGATGAACACTGAAGCTTTCTTT
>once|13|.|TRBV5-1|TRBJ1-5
CASRSGSDQPQHF
TGCGCCAGCAGGTCGGGGAGCGATCAGCCCCAGCATTTT
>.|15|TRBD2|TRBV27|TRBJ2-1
CASSFWLAGNNEQFF
TGTGCCAGCAGTTTCTGGCTAGCGGGAAACAATGAGCAGTTCTTC
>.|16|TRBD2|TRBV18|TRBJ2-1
CASSPLSAGGRNEQFF
TGTGCCAGCTCACCATTGTCAGCGGGGGGACGCAATGAGCAGTTCTTC
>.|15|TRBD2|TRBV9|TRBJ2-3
CASSSRGGPADTQYF
TGTGCCAGCAGCTCTCGGGGGGGCCCCGCAGATACGCAGTATTTT
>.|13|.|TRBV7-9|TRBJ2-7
CASSPQVTYEQYF
TGTGCCAGCAGCCCGCAGGTTACCTACGAGCAGTACTTC
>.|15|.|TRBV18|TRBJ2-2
CASSPPGQNTGELFF
TGTGCCAGCTCACCCCCGGGACAGAACACCGGGGAGCTGTTTTTT
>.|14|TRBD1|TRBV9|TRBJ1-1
CASSALTGGTEAFF
TGTGCCAGCAGCGCCCTGACAGGGGGTACTGAAGCTTTCTTT
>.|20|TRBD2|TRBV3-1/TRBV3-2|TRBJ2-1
CASSQDPGLAGGLTYNEQFF
TGTGCCAGCAGCCAGGATCCGGGACTAGCGGGGGGGCTGACCTACAATGAGCAGTTCTTC
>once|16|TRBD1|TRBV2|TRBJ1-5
CASTEQGRGSNQPQHF
TGTGCCAGCACCGAGCAGGGCAGGGGGAGCAATCAGCCCCAGCATTTT
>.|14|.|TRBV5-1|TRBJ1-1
CASSLGGLSTEAFF
TGCGCCAGCAGCTTGGGGGGCTTGAGCACTGAAGCTTTCTTT
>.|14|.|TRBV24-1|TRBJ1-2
CATSELGLTYGYTF
TGTGCCACCAGTGAACTCGGACTGACTTATGGCTACACCTTC
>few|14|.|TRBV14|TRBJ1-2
CASSQGPGNYGYTF
TGTGCCAGCAGCCAAGGTCCGGGGAACTATGGCTACACCTTC
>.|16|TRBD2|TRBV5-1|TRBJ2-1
CASSLGLAGGFNEQFF
TGCGCCAGCAGCTTGGGGCTAGCGGGGGGTTTCAATGAGCAGTTCTTC
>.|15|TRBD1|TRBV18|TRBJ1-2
CASSQRQGRDGGYTF
TGTGCCAGCTCACAGAGACAGGGAAGGGACGGTGGCTACACCTTC
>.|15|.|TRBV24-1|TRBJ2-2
CATRQGTRNTGELFF
TGTGCCACCAGACAGGGGACTCGGAACACCGGGGAGCTGTTTTTT
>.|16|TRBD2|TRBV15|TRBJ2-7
CATSRLTSGRTYEQYF
TGTGCCACCAGCAGATTAACTAGCGGGCGAACCTACGAGCAGTACTTC
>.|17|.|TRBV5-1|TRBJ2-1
CASSWNRVASSYNEQFF
TGCGCCAGCAGCTGGAACAGGGTTGCAAGCTCCTACAATGAGCAGTTCTTC
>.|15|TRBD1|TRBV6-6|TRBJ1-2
CASYNQGGRDYGYTF
TGTGCCAGCTATAACCAAGGGGGCCGAGACTATGGCTACACCTTC
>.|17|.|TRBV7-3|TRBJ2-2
CASSLPDRSGNTGELFF
TGTGCCAGCAGCTTACCCGACAGGTCAGGGAACACCGGGGAGCTGTTTTTT
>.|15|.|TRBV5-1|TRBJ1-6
CASRTTGSGNSPLHF
TGCGCCAGCAGAACTACAGGGTCGGGAAATTCACCCCTCCACTTT
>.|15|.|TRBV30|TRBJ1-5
CAWSVSVYSNQPQHF
TGTGCCTGGAGTGTGTCCGTCTATAGCAATCAGCCCCAGCATTTT
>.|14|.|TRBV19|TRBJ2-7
CASSTYLSSYEQYF
TGTGCCAGTAGTACTTATTTGAGCTCCTACGAGCAGTACTTC
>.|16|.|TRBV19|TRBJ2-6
CASRPTGTSGANVLTF
TGTGCCAGTAGACCAACAGGGACCTCTGGGGCCAACGTCCTGACTTTC
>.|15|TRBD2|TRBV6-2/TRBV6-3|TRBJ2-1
CASRPTGLYYNEQFF
TGTGCCAGCAGACCTACGGGACTATACTACAATGAGCAGTTCTTC